These T cell receptor beta chains were read from a single sample in a study of blood T cell repertoires in COVID-19. The repertoire was sequenced with immunoSEQ multiplex PCR; TCRdb's copy has only in-frame clones and lacks some. The sample yields around 90,000 clones, under 90% seen once. The sequenced sample was peripheral blood. All receptors come from a human donor in a cohort sampled during active COVID-19. Each CDR3 is given with its conserved first and last residue.

J gene | V gene | CDR3 protein
TRBJ2-5 | TRBV5-4 | CASSLAGTTETQYF
TRBJ2-7 | TRBV12-3/TRBV12-4 | CASSLAGQNEQYF
TRBJ2-7 | TRBV6-1 | CASSDAGGFYEQYF
TRBJ2-7 | TRBV5-4 | CASSLGSSGSPTNEQYF
TRBJ2-5 | TRBV2 | CASRVVGSGQETQYF
TRBJ2-1 | TRBV18 | CASSPRASANEQFF
TRBJ1-2 | TRBV19 | CASSISDRGRQAYGYTF
TRBJ2-7 | TRBV5-1 | CASSLSGAGSYEQYF
TRBJ2-7 | TRBV5-1 | CASSLVAGGLDEQYF
TRBJ2-7 | TRBV4-1 | CASSSSSYEQYF
TRBJ2-5 | TRBV5-1 | CASSPLAGVDKTQYF
TRBJ2-3 | TRBV7-3 | CASSPDSGADTQYF
TRBJ2-7 | TRBV3-1/TRBV3-2 | CASSSGHEQYF
TRBJ1-5 | TRBV1 | CTSSQGGQGGQPQHF
TRBJ2-7 | TRBV30 | CAWSSGASYEQYF
TRBJ2-7 | TRBV3-1/TRBV3-2 | CASSQPGQGAREQYF
TRBJ2-7 | TRBV3-1/TRBV3-2 | CASSQDFRSGEQYF
TRBJ1-3 | TRBV18 | CASSQQGPFDTIYF
TRBJ2-2 | TRBV2 | CASKRTENTGELFF
TRBJ2-7 | TRBV6-1 | CASSDRGEQYF
TRBJ1-2 | TRBV10-3 | CAIRNGANYGYTF
TRBJ2-7 | TRBV7-9 | CASRLATLASGYEQYF
TRBJ1-1 | TRBV19 | CASRRGPNTEAFF
TRBJ1-5 | TRBV28 | CASRLQGALNQPQHF
TRBJ2-7 | TRBV18 | CASSPTFTGRKYEQYF
TRBJ1-5 | TRBV12-3/TRBV12-4 | CASSLDSNQPQHF
TRBJ1-2 | TRBV19 | CATLERQSNYGYTF
TRBJ2-7 | TRBV5-6 | CASSPQGYEQYF
TRBJ2-7 | TRBV10-1 | CASSEVASGNEQYF
TRBJ1-3 | TRBV18 | CASSPDSFSGNTIYF
TRBJ1-5 | TRBV7-8 | CASSLDSYSNQPQHF
TRBJ2-5 | TRBV6-5 | CASSFSLGTGSQYF
TRBJ2-7 | TRBV28 | CASSLSGSPSYEQYF
TRBJ1-1 | TRBV6-4 | CASSSFGGANTEAFF
TRBJ2-7 | TRBV3-1/TRBV3-2 | CASNRGLAGNEQYF
TRBJ1-2 | TRBV5-8 | CASSLGGRAPYGYTF
TRBJ2-7 | TRBV11-3 | CASSLAGRNEQYF
TRBJ1-5 | TRBV18 | CASSPGGGFQPQHF
TRBJ2-7 | TRBV4-1 | CASSQGEGHYEQYF
TRBJ2-7 | TRBV9 | CASSVGGGAPVYEQYF
TRBJ2-7 | TRBV15 | CATSRTLSGVSSYEQYF